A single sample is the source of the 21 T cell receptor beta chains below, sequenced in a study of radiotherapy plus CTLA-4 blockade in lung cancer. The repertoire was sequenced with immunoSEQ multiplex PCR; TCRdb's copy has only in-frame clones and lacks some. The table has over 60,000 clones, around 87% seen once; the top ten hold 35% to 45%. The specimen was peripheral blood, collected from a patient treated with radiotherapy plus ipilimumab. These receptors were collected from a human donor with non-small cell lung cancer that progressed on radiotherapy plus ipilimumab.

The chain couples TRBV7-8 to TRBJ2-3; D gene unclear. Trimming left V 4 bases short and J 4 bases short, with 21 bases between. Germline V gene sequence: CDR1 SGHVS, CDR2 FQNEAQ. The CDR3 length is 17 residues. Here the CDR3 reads CASSSIIWVGKPDTQYF. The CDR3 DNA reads TGTGCCAGCAGCTCGATTATATGGGTGGGGAAACCAGATACGCAGTATTTT.

In DNA, the CDR3 is TGTGCCAGCAGCTTGGCGGGCCGGGGGGCCTACAATGAGCAGTTCTTC. Amino acid sequence: CASSLAGRGAYNEQFF. The gene calls are TRBV5-6 and TRBJ2-1; 7 bases line up with TRBD2. CDR1 and CDR2 (germline): SGHDT, YYEEEE. The V gene end was trimmed by 0 bases and the J gene end by 2 bases; junction bases not matched to a gene: 5. The length of the CDR3 is 16 residues.

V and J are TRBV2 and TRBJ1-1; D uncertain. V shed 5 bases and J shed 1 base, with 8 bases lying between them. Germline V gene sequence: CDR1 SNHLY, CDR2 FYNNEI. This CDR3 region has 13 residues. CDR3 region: CASSLDTNTEAFF. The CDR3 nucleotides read TGTGCCAGCAGTCTCGACACGAACACTGAAGCTTTCTTT. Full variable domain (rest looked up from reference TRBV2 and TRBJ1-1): EPEVTQTPSHQVTQMGQEVILRCVPISNHLYFYWYRQILGQKVEFLVSFYNNEISEKSEIFDDQFSVERPDGSNFTLKIRSTKLEDSAMYFCASSLDTNTEAFFGQGTRLTVV.

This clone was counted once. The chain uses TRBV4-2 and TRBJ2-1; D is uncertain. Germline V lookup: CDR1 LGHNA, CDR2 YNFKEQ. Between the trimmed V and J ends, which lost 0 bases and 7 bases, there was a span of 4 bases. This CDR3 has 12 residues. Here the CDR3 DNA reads TGTGCCAGCAGCCAAGATAGTAATGAGCAGTTCTTC. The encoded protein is CASSQDSNEQFF.

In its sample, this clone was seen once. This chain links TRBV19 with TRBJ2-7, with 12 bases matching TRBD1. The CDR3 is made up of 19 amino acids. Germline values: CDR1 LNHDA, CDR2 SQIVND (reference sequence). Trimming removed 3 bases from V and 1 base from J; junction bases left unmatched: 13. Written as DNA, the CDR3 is TGTGCCAGTAGTATCGTTAGGGGACAGGGGGCCATTGATTCCTACGAGCAGTACTTC. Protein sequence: CASSIVRGQGAIDSYEQYF.

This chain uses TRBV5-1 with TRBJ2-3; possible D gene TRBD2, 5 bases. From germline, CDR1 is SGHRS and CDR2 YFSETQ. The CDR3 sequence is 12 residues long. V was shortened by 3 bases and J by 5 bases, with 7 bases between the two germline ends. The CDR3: CASSSGLDTQYF. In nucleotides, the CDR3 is TGCGCCAGCAGCTCTGGACTAGATACGCAGTATTTT.

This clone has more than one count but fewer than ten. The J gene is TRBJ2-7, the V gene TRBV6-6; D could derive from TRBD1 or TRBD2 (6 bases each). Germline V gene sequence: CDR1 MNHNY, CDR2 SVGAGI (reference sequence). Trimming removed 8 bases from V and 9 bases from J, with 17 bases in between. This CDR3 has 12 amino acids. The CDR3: CASGQSGWPQYV. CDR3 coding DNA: TGTGCCAGCGGACAGAGCGGGTGGCCGCAGTACGTC.

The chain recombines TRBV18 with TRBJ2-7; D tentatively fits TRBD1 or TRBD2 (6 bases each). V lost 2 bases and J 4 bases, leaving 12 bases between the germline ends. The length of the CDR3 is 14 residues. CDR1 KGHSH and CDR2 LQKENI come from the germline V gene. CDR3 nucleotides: TGTGCCAGCTCACCAGACGGGGGCATGTACGAGCAGTACGTC. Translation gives CASSPDGGMYEQYV.

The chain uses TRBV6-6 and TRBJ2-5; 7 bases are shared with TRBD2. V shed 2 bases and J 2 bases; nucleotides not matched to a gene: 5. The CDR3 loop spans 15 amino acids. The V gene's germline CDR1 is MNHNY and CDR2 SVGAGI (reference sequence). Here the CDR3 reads CASSYEPAGQETQYF. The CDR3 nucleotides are TGTGCCAGCAGTTACGAGCCAGCGGGACAAGAGACCCAGTACTTC.

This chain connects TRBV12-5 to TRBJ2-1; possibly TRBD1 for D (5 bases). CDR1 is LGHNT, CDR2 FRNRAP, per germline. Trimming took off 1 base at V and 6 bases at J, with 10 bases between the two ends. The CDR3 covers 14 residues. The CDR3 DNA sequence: TGTGCTAGTGGTTTGGCACCACAGGTCAATGAGCAGTTCTTC. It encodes CASGLAPQVNEQFF.

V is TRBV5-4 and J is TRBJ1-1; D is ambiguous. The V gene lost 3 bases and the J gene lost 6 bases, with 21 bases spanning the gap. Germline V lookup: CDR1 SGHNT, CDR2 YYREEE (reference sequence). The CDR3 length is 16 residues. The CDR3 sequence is CASSSLLEGKGAEAFF. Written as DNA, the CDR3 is TGTGCCAGCAGCTCATTACTGGAAGGAAAGGGAGCTGAAGCTTTCTTT.

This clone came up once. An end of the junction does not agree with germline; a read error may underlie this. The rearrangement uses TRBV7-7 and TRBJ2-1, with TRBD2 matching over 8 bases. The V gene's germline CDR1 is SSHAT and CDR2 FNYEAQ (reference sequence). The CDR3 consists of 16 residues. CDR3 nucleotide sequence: TGTGCTAGCAGCCCGAGGGTTTCAGCGGGAGTACAGGAGCAGTTCTTC. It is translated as CASSPRVSAGVQEQFF.

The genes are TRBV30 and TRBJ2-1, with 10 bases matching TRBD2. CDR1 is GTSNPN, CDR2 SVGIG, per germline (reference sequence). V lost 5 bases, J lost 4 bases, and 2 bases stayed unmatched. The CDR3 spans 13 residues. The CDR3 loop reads CAWGLAEYNEQFF. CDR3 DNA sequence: TGTGCCTGGGGACTAGCGGAATACAATGAGCAGTTCTTC.

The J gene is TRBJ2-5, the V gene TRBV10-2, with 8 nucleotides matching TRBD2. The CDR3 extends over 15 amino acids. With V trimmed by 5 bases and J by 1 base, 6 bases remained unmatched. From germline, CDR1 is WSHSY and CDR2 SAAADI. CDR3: CASSHLAGGQETQYF. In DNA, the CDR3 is TGCGCCAGCAGTCACCTAGCGGGTGGCCAAGAGACCCAGTACTTC.

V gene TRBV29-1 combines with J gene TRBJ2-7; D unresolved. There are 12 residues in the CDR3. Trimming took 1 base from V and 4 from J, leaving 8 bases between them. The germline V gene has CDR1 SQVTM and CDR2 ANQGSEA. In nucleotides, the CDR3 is TGCAGCGTTGAAGGGACGGATTACGAGCAGTACGTC. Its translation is CSVEGTDYEQYV.

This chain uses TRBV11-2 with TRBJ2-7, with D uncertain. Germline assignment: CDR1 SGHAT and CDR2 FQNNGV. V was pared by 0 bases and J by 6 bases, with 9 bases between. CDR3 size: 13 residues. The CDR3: CASSLESKGEQYF. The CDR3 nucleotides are TGTGCCAGCAGCTTAGAGTCGAAGGGCGAGCAGTACTTC.

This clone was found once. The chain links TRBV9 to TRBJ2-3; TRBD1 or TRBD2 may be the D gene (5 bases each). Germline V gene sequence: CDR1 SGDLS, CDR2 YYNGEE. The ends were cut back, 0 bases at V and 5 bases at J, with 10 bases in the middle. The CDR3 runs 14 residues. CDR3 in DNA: TGTGCCAGCAGCGTAGGAGGGGAAGGAGATACGCAGTATTTT. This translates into CASSVGGEGDTQYF.

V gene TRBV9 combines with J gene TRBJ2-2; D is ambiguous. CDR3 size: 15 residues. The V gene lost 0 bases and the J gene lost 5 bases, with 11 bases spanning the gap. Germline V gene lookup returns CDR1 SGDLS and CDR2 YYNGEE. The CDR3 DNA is TGTGCCAGCAGCGTAGGGCCCATAGGGACCGGGGAGCTGTTTTTT. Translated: CASSVGPIGTGELFF.

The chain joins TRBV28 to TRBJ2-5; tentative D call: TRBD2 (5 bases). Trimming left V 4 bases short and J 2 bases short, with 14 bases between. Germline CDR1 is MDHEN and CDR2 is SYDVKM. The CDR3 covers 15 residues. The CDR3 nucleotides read TGTGCCAGCAGTTCAGGAACGGGGATACAAGAGACCCAGTACTTC. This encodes CASSSGTGIQETQYF.

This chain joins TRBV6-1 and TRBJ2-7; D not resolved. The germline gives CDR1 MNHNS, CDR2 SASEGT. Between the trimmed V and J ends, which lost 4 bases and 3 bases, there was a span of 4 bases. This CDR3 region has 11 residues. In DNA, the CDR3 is TGTGCCAGCAGTGCACTCTACGAGCAGTACTTC. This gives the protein CASSALYEQYF.

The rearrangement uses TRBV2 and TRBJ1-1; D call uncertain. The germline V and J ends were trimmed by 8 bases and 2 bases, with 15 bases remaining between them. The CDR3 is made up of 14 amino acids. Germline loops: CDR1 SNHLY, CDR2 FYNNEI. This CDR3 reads CASQKLGRNTEAFF. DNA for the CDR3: TGTGCCAGCCAAAAGCTAGGCCGAAACACTGAAGCTTTCTTT.